These 21 T cell receptor beta chains originate from one sample sequenced in a study of blood T cell repertoires in COVID-19. TCRdb's table, derived via immunoSEQ multiplex PCR, lists solely in-frame clones and lacks some. Of 150,000 to 200,000 clones listed, approximately 73% were seen once; the top ten hold 17%. Source material: PBMCs or T cells enriched from blood (not recorded which). The receptors were sampled from a woman aged 50 to 60 with acute COVID-19.

The CDR3 sequence: CASRLRGQGPEKLFF. Here the CDR3 DNA reads TGTGCAAGTCGCCTAAGGGGCCAGGGCCCTGAAAAACTGTTTTTT. The chain has TRBV12-2 and TRBJ1-4; the table assigns TRBD1, which was not confirmed against the DNA. TRBV12-2 is a listed pseudogene. The CDR3 has 15 amino acids.

The chain uses TRBV3-1 (or the pseudogene TRBV3-2) and TRBJ2-1, with 7 bases aligning to TRBD2. The CDR3 totals 12 residues. Germline assignment: CDR1 LGHDT and CDR2 YNNKEL (reference sequence). V lost 4 bases, J lost 16 bases, and 10 bases stayed unmatched. Here the CDR3 DNA reads TGTGCCAGCAGCCTCCCCTGGGGGGGGTTATTCTTC. This sequence encodes CASSLPWGGLFF.

The sample holds a few counts of this clone. The gene calls are TRBV3-1 (or the pseudogene TRBV3-2) and TRBJ1-1, with D uncertain. This CDR3 is 15 amino acids long. Per the germline V gene, CDR1 is LGHDT and CDR2 is YNNKEL (reference sequence). V was shortened by 0 bases and J by 1 base, with 9 bases between the two germline ends. The CDR3 spells CASSQDAATNTEAFF. The CDR3 DNA reads TGTGCCAGCAGCCAAGATGCGGCGACGAACACTGAAGCTTTCTTT.

The V and J genes are TRBV12-2 and TRBJ2-2; TRBD2 is the table's D call, not checked against the DNA. TRBV12-2 represents a pseudogene. The CDR3 contains 21 residues. The CDR3 spells CASRLVPPPGLAGGPTGELFF. The DNA of the CDR3 is TGTGCAAGTCGCTTAGTGCCCCCGCCGGGACTAGCGGGGGGGCCCACCGGGGAGCTGTTTTTT.

This chain connects TRBV4-3 to TRBJ1-2, with TRBD1 matching 8 bases. V lost 4 bases, J lost 4 bases, and 5 bases stayed unmatched. CDR1 and CDR2 (germline): LGHNA, YSLEER. The CDR3 totals 14 residues. CDR3 sequence (DNA): TGCGCCAGCAGCCCAGGACAGGGTGCCTATGGCTACACCTTC. It codes for CASSPGQGAYGYTF.

This chain uses TRBV4-1 with TRBJ2-1; 7 bases align to TRBD1. The CDR3 length is 16 residues. The V and J ends lost 4 bases and 1 base, in that order; junction bases with no gene match: 7. The germline CDR1 and CDR2 sequences are MGHRA and YSYEKL. The DNA of the CDR3 is TGCGCCAGCAGCCCCCAGGGGGAAAGGTCCTACAATGAGCAGTTCTTC. As protein: CASSPQGERSYNEQFF.

The chain couples TRBV7-2 to TRBJ2-3; TRBD2 matches 9 bases. V shed 5 bases, J shed 2 bases, and the junction held 14 bases outside the gene matches. Germline CDR1 is SGHTA and CDR2 is FQGNSA. CDR3 length: 18 residues. Here the CDR3 reads CASSPLARGGRFTDTQYF. In DNA form, the CDR3 reads TGTGCCAGCAGCCCCCTAGCGCGGGGGGGGAGGTTCACAGATACGCAGTATTTT.

The chain couples TRBV19 to TRBJ1-2; D remains ambiguous. V was cut by 1 base and J by 8 bases, with 14 bases left in between. Germline lookup yields CDR1 LNHDA and CDR2 SQIVND (reference sequence). This CDR3 spans 14 amino acids. The DNA of the CDR3 is TGTGCCAGTAGTATAGCAAGGCCAGGCGACGGCTACACCTTC. Amino acids: CASSIARPGDGYTF.

The chain uses TRBV5-1 and TRBJ1-2; 9 bases align to TRBD1. CDR1 and CDR2 (germline): SGHRS, YFSETQ. V gave up 3 bases and J gave up 8 bases; unmatched junction bases: 11. The CDR3 is 15 residues long. This CDR3 reads CASSSMTGGNRGYTF. In DNA form, the CDR3 reads TGCGCCAGCAGCTCCATGACAGGGGGGAATAGGGGCTACACCTTC.

The chain couples TRBV5-4 to TRBJ2-4; TRBD1 aligns across 7 bases. The CDR3 has 15 amino acids. Germline V gene sequence: CDR1 SGHNT, CDR2 YYREEE (reference sequence). V was clipped by 4 bases and J by 6 bases; unmatched bases: 10. The CDR3 protein is CASSHRQGWGNIQYF. In DNA form, the CDR3 reads TGTGCCAGCAGCCACAGACAGGGATGGGGAAACATTCAGTACTTC. Complete variable domain (other parts from reference TRBV5-4 and TRBJ2-4): ETGVTQSPTHLIKTRGQQVTLRCSSQSGHNTVSWYQQALGQGPQFIFQYYREEENGRGNFPPRFSGLQFPNYSSELNVNALELDDSALYLCASSHRQGWGNIQYFGAGTRLSVL.

This sequence joins TRBV11-2 and TRBJ2-7, with 8 bases that match TRBD1. This CDR3 spans 15 amino acids. Trimming cost V 3 bases and J 3 bases; bases outside gene matches: 7. Germline V gene data show CDR1 as SGHAT and CDR2 as FQNNGV. CDR3 bases: TGTGCCAGCAGCTTTAAGGACAGGGAGTTCTACGAGCAGTACGTC. Encoded protein: CASSFKDREFYEQYV.

V usage is TRBV5-6 and J usage is TRBJ1-2; 9 bases are a match to TRBD1. V was pared by 4 bases and J by 2 bases, with 6 bases of the junction left unmatched. The CDR3 contains 15 residues. Germline V gene data show CDR1 as SGHDT and CDR2 as YYEEEE. The CDR3 DNA is TGTGCCAGCAGCCCCCCCGACAGGGGGAACTATGGCTACACCTTC. Its translation: CASSPPDRGNYGYTF. The full variable domain, in which reference TRBV5-6 and TRBJ1-2 provide the parts outside the CDR3, is DAGVTQSPTHLIKTRGQQVTLRCSPKSGHDTVSWYQQALGQGPQFIFQYYEEEERQRGNFPDRFSGHQFPNYSSELNVNALLLGDSALYLCASSPPDRGNYGYTFGSGTRLTVV.

The rearrangement joins TRBV5-1 to TRBJ2-3; 12 bases fit TRBD2. The CDR3 spans 16 residues. In germline, CDR1 is SGHRS, CDR2 YFSETQ. Losses at the gene ends were 4 bases for V and 6 bases for J; bases not matched to a gene: 9. DNA for the CDR3: TGCGCCAGCAGCCTTATGACTAGCGGGGGAACGGATACGCAGTATTTT. Protein sequence: CASSLMTSGGTDTQYF.

This chain joins TRBV5-1 and TRBJ1-2, with 9 bases matching TRBD1. This CDR3 has 14 amino acids. V shed 3 bases and J 8 bases; nucleotides not matched to a gene: 8. In germline, CDR1 is SGHRS, CDR2 YFSETQ. The CDR3 loop is CASSSGQGWRGYTF. CDR3 sequence (DNA): TGCGCCAGCAGCTCGGGACAGGGATGGCGGGGCTACACCTTC.

The chain employs TRBV28 and TRBJ1-5; 9 bases fit TRBD1. The CDR3 extends over 14 amino acids. The V gene's germline CDR1 is MDHEN and CDR2 SYDVKM. V gave up 2 bases and J gave up 7 bases; unmatched junction bases: 3. The CDR3: CASSLPTGGQPQHF. As DNA, the CDR3 is TGTGCCAGCAGTTTACCGACAGGGGGGCAGCCCCAGCATTTT.

The chain has TRBV7-9 and TRBJ2-2; TRBD2 matches 12 bases. The V gene end was trimmed by 5 bases and the J gene end by 6 bases; junction bases not matched to a gene: 13. Germline V CDR1 and CDR2: SEHNR, FQNEAQ (reference sequence). The CDR3 is made up of 18 amino acids. In DNA form, the CDR3 reads TGTGCCAGCAGCCCTCGCCCCCTAGCTAGCGGGGGGGCCGGGGAGCTGTTTTTT. Protein: CASSPRPLASGGAGELFF.

V gene TRBV11-1 combines with J gene TRBJ1-1; perhaps TRBD1 as D (5 bases). The V and J ends lost 3 bases and 1 base respectively, with 6 bases between them. The length of the CDR3 is 13 residues. The germline gives CDR1 SGHAT, CDR2 FQDESV (reference sequence). CDR3: CASSFRENTEAFF. The CDR3 bases are TGTGCCAGCAGCTTCAGGGAGAACACTGAAGCTTTCTTT.

The rearrangement links TRBV19 to TRBJ1-2; D is possibly TRBD1 (5 bases). The CDR3 extends over 14 amino acids. CDR1 is LNHDA, CDR2 SQIVND, per germline (reference sequence). The V end lost 6 bases, the J end lost 4 bases, and 15 bases lay between the germline ends. Written as DNA, the CDR3 is TGTGCCAGTAGCAACCGGGACTGGGGCTATGGCTACACCTTC. Residues: CASSNRDWGYGYTF.

This clone was picked up one time. The rearrangement uses TRBV28 and TRBJ1-3, with D unclear. CDR1 is MDHEN and CDR2 is SYDVKM in the germline V gene. The CDR3 loop spans 16 amino acids. The ends were cut back, 3 bases at V and 0 bases at J, with 12 bases in the middle. The CDR3 DNA reads TGTGCCAGCAGTTTTACGGAGAGTCGCTCTGGAAACACCATATATTTT. Its protein product is CASSFTESRSGNTIYF.

The rearrangement joins TRBV5-4 to TRBJ1-1; the D is unclear. Germline CDR1 reads SGHNT; CDR2 reads YYREEE (reference sequence). The V end lost 0 bases, the J end lost 0 bases, and 12 bases lay between the germline ends. The CDR3 contains 16 residues. CDR3 bases: TGTGCCAGCAGCTTGGTTTCAGTACTATTGAACACTGAAGCTTTCTTT. As protein: CASSLVSVLLNTEAFF.

The V and J genes are TRBV10-3 and TRBJ1-1, with 7 nucleotides matching TRBD1. The trim removed 2 bases at V and 0 bases at J, leaving 6 bases unmatched. This CDR3 is 16 amino acids long. Germline V gene data show CDR1 as ENHRY and CDR2 as SYGVKD. The CDR3 nucleotides are TGTGCCATCAGTGAGCCGTTCGGACAGGTGAACACTGAAGCTTTCTTT. It codes for CAISEPFGQVNTEAFF.